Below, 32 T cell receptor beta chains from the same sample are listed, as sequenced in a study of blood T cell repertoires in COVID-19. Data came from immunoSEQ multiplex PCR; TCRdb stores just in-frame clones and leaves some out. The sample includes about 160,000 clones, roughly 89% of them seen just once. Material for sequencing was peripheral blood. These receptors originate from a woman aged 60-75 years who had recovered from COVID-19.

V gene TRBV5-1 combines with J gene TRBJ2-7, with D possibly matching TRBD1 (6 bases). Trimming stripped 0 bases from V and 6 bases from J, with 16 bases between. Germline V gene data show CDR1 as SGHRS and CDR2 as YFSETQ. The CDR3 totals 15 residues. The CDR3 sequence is CASSLAQGMAAEQYF. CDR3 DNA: TGCGCCAGCAGCTTGGCCCAGGGGATGGCAGCCGAGCAGTACTTC.

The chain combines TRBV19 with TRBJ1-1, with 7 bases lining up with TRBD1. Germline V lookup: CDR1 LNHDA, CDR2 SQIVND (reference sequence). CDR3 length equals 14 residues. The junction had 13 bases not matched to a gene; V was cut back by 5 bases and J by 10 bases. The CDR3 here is CASSGGTDLGGAFF. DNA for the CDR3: TGTGCCAGTAGTGGGGGGACAGACCTGGGTGGAGCTTTCTTT.

CDR3 amino acids: CASSLIPGGGEAGELFF. The CDR3 DNA reads as TGTGCCAGCAGCCTCATTCCCGGGGGGGGAGAGGCCGGGGAGCTGTTTTTT. The chain is built from TRBV9 and TRBJ2-2, with TRBD2 identical over 8 bases. The trim removed 4 bases at V and 6 bases at J, leaving 14 bases unmatched. The CDR3 has 17 amino acids. Germline CDR1 SGDLS, CDR2 YYNGEE.

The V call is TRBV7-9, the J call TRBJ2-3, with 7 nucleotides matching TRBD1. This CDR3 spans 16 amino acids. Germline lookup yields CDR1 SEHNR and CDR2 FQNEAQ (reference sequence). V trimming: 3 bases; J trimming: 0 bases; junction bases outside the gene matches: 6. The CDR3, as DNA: TGTGCCAGCAGCTTGGGGTCCAGGGGGAGCACAGATACGCAGTATTTT. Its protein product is CASSLGSRGSTDTQYF.

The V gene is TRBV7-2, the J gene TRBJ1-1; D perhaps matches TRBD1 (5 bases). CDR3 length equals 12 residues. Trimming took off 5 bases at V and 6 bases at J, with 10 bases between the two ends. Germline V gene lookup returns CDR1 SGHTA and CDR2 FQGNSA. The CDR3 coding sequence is TGTGCCAGCAGCCTAGGGGCCCCTGAAGCTTTCTTT. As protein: CASSLGAPEAFF.

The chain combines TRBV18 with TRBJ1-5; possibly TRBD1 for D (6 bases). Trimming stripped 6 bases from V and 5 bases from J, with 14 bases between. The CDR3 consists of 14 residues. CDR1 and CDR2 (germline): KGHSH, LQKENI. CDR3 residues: CASSFTGTDQPQHF. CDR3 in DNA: TGTGCCAGCTCGTTCACAGGGACCGATCAGCCCCAGCATTTT.

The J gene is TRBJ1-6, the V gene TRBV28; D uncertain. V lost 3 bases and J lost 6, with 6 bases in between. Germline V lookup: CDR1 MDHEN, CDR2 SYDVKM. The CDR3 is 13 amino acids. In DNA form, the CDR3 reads TGTGCCAGCAGTTTGGCCAGTAATTCACCCCTCCACTTT. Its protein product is CASSLASNSPLHF.

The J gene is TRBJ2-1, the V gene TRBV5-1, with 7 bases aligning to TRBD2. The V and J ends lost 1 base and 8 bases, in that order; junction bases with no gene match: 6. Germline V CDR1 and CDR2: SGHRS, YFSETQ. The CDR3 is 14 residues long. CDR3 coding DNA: TGCGCCAGCAGCTTGAGCGGGGCTGAAGATGAGCAGTTCTTC. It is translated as CASSLSGAEDEQFF. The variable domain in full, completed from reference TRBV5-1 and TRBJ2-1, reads KAGVTQTPRYLIKTRGQQVTLSCSPISGHRSVSWYQQTPGQGLQFLFEYFSETQRNKGNFPGRFSGRQFSNSRSEMNVSTLELGDSALYLCASSLSGAEDEQFFGPGTRLTVL.

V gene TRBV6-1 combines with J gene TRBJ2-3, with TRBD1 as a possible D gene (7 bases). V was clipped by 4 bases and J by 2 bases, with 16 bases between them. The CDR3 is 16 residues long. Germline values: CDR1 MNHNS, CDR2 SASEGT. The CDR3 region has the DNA TGTGCCAGCAGTGCCGCGGGACAGATATTCACAGATACGCAGTATTTT. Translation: CASSAAGQIFTDTQYF.

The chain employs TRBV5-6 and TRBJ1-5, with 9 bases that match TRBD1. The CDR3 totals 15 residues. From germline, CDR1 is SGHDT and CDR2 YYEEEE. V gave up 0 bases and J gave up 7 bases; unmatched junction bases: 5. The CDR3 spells CASSLGGQGGQPQHF. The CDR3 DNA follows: TGTGCCAGCAGCTTGGGGGGACAGGGCGGACAGCCCCAGCATTTT.

The DNA of the CDR3 is TGTGCCGGGACCGGGGGGCTGGGCACTGAAGCTTTCTTT. Its protein is CAGTGGLGTEAFF. The rearrangement links TRBV28 to TRBJ1-1; a weak D match, TRBD1 (6 bases). The V end was cut by 11 bases, the J end by 4 bases, with 17 bases between. Germline CDR1 and CDR2: MDHEN and SYDVKM. The CDR3 has 13 residues.

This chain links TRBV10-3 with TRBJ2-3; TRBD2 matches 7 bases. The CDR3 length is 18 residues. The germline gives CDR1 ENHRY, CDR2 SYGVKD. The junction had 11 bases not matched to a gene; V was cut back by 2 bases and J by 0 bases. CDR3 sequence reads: CAISETLASGTSTDTQYF. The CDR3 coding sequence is TGTGCCATCAGTGAGACCTTGGCTAGCGGAACTAGCACAGATACGCAGTATTTT.

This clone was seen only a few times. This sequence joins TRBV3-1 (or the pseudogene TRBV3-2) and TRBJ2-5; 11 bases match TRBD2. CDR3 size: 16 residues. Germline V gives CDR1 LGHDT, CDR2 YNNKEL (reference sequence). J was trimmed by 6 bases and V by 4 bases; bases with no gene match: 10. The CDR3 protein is CASSRIAGGATQTQYF. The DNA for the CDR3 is TGTGCCAGCAGCCGAATAGCGGGGGGGGCCACCCAGACCCAGTACTTC.

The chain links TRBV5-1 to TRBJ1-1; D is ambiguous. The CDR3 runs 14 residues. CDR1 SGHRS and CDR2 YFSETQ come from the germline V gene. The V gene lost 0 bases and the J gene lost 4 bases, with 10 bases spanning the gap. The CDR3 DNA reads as TGCGCCAGCAGCTTGGATCCGTTGAGCACTGAAGCTTTCTTT. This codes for CASSLDPLSTEAFF.

CDR3 in DNA: TGTGCCAGCAGTCTCGGGTCTACCTATGGCTACACCTTC. Its protein is CASSLGSTYGYTF. This chain joins TRBV6-5 and TRBJ1-2; D not certain. Deletions cut 5 bases from V and 4 bases from J, with 11 bases between. In germline, CDR1 is MNHEY, CDR2 SVGAGI. This CDR3 is built from 13 residues.

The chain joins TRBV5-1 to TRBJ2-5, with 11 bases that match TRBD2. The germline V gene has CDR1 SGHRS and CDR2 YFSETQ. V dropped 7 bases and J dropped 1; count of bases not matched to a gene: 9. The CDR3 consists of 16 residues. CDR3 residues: CASALAGGFPQETQYF. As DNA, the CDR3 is TGCGCCAGCGCGCTAGCGGGGGGATTCCCCCAAGAGACCCAGTACTTC.

As DNA, the CDR3 is TGTGCCAGTAGTATCCGGTGGATACAGTCAGATACGCAGTATTTT. It codes for CASSIRWIQSDTQYF. The rearrangement joins TRBV19 to TRBJ2-3, with no clear D. The CDR3 has 15 amino acids. CDR1 and CDR2 from the germline V gene are LNHDA and SQIVND (reference sequence). Trimming took 3 bases from V and 4 from J, leaving 14 bases between them.

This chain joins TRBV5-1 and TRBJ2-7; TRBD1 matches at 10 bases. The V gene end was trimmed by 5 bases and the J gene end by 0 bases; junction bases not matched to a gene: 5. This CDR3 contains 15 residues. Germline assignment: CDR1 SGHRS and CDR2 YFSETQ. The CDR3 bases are TGCGCCAGCAGGTATGGGGACAGGGGCTCCTACGAGCAGTACTTC. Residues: CASRYGDRGSYEQYF.

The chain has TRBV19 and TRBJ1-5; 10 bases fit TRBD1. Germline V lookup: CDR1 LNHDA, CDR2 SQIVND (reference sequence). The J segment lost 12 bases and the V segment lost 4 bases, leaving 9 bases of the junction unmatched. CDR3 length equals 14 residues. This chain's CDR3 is CASSTRDRGYIQHF. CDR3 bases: TGTGCCAGTAGTACCCGGGACAGGGGTTATATCCAGCATTTT.

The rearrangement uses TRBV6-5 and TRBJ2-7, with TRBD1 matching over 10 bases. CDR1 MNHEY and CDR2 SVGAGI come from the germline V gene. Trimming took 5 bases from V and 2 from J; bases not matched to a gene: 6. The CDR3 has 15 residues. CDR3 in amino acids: CASSTRDRGTYEQYF. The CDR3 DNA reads TGTGCCAGCAGTACCCGGGACAGGGGTACCTACGAGCAGTACTTC.

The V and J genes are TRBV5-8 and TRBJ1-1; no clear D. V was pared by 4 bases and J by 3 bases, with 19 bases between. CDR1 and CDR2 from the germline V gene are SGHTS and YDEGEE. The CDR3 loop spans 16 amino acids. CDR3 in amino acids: CASSPSPHSGYTEAFF. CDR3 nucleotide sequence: TGTGCCAGCAGCCCCTCCCCACACTCGGGGTACACTGAAGCTTTCTTT.

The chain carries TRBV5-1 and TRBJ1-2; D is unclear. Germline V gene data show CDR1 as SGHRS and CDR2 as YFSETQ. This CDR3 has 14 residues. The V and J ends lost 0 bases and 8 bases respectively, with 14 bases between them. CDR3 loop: CASSLEALGGGYTF. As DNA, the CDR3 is TGCGCCAGCAGCTTGGAGGCTCTAGGAGGAGGCTACACCTTC.

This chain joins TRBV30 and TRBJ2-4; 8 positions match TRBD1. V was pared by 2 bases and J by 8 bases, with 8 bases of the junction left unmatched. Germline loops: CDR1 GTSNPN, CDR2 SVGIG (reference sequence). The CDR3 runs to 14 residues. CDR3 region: CAWSPGGQRDIQYF. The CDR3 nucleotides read TGTGCCTGGAGTCCAGGGGGCCAGCGGGACATTCAGTACTTC.

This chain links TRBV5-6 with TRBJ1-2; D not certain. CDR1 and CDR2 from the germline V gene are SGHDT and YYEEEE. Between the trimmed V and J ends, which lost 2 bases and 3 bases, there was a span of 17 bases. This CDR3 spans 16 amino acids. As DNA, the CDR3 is TGTGCCAGCAGCTTTTCCTTACTAATCCTCGACTATGGCTACACCTTC. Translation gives CASSFSLLILDYGYTF.

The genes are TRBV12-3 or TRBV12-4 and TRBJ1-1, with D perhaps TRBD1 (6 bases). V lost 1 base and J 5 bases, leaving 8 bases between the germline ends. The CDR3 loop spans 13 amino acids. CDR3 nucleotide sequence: TGTGCCAGCAGTTTAGAGGGGGGGACTGAAGCTTTCTTT. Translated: CASSLEGGTEAFF.

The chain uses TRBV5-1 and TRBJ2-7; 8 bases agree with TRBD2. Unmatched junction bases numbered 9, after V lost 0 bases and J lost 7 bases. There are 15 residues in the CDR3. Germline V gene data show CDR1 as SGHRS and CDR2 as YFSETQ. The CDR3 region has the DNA TGCGCCAGCAGCTTGGAGGCTAGCGGGCTAAGGGAGCAGTACTTC. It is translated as CASSLEASGLREQYF.

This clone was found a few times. CDR3 sequence (DNA): TGCGCCAGCAGCCAAGTGGGGGGAGCCAATGAGCAGTTCTTC. This gives the protein CASSQVGGANEQFF. The J gene is TRBJ2-1, the V gene TRBV4-1, with D perhaps matching TRBD2 (6 bases). The V gene's germline CDR1 is MGHRA and CDR2 YSYEKL. This CDR3 comprises 14 residues. V was shortened by 1 base and J by 6 bases, with 10 bases between the two germline ends.

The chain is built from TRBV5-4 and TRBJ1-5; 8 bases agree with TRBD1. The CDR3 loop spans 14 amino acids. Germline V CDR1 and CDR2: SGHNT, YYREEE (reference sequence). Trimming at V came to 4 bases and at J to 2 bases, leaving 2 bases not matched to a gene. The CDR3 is CASSMDRGNQPQHF. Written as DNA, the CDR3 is TGTGCCAGCAGCATGGACAGGGGCAATCAGCCCCAGCATTTT.

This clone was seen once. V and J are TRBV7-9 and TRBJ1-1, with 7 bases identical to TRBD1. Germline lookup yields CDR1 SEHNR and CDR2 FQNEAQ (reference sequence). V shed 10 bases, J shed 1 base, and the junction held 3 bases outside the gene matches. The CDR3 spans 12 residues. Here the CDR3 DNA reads TGTGCCATCAGGGGGAGGAACACTGAAGCTTTCTTT. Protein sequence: CAIRGRNTEAFF. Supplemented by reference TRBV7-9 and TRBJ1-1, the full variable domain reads DTGVSQNPRHKITKRGQNVTFRCDPISEHNRLYWYRQTLGQGPEFLTYFQNEAQLEKSRLLSDRFSAERPKGSFSTLEIQRTEQGDSAMYLCAIRGRNTEAFFGQGTRLTVV.

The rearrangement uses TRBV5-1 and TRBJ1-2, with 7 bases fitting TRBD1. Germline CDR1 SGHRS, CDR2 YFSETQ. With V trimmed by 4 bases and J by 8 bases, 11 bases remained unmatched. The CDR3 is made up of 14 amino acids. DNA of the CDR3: TGCGCCAGCAGCCTCTATGGGACAGAGGGGGGCTACACCTTC. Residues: CASSLYGTEGGYTF.

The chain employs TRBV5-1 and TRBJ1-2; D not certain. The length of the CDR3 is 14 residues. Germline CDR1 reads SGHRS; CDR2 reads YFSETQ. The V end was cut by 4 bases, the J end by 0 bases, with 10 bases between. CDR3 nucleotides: TGCGCCAGCAGCGTGGACGGTACTAACTATGGCTACACCTTC. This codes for CASSVDGTNYGYTF.

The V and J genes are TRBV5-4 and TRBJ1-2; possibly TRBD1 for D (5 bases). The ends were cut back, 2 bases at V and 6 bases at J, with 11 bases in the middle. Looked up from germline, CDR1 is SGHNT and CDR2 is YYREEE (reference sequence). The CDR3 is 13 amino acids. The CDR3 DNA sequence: TGTGCCAGCAGCTTATCAGGGTCGGATGGCTACACCTTC. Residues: CASSLSGSDGYTF.